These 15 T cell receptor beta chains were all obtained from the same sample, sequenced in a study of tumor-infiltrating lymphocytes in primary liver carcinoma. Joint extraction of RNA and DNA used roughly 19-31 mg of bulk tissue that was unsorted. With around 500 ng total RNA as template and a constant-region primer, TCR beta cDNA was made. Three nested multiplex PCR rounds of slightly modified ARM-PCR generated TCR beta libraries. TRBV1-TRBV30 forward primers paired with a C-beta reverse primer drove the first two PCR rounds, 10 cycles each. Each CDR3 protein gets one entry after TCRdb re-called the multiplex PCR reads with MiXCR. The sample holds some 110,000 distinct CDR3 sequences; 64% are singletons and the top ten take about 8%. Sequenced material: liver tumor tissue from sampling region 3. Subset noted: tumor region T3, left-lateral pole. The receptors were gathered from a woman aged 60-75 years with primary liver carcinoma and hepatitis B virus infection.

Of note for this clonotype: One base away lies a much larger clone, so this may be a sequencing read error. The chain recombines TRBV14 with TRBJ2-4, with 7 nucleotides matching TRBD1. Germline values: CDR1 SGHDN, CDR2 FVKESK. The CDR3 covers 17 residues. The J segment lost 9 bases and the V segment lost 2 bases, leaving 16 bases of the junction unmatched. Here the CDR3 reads CASSQRSTGQSPAIQYF. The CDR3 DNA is TGTGCCAGCAGCCAAAGGTCGACGGGACAGAGCCCGGCCATTCAGTACTTC.

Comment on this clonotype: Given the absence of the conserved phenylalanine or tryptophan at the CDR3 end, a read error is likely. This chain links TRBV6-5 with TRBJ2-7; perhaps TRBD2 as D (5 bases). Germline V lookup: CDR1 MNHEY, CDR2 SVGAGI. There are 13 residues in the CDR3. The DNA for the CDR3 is TGTGCCAGCAGGAATAATGAGGGCTACAAGCAGTACTTA. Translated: CASRNNEGYKQYL.

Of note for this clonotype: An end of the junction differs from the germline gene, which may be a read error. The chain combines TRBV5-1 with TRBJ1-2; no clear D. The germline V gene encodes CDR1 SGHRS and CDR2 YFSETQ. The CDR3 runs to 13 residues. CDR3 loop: CASSLEEPYGYNF. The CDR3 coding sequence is TGCGCCAGCAGCTTGGAAGAACCTTATGGCTACAACTTC.

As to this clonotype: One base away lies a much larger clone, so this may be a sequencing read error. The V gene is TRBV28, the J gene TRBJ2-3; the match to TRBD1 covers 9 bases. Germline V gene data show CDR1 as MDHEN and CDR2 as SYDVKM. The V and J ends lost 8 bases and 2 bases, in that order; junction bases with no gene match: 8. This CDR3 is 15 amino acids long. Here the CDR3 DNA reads TGTGCCAGCTGTTGGGGACAGGGCTTCACAGATACGCAGTATTTT. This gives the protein CASCWGQGFTDTQYF.

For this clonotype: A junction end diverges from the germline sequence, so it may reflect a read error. CDR3 coding DNA: TGTGCCAGCAGATACTCGGCAGGGGGCGCGAGGGAAGATCAGCCCCAGCATTTT. Protein: CASRYSAGGAREDQPQHF. The chain carries TRBV6-6 and TRBJ1-5, with 8 bases aligning to TRBD1. Germline CDR1 reads MNHNY; CDR2 reads SVGAGI (reference sequence). The CDR3 consists of 18 residues.

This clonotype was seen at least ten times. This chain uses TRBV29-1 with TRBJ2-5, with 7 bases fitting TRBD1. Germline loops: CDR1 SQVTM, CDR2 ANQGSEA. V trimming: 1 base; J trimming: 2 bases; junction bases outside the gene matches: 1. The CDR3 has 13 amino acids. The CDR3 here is CSVEGGQQETQYF. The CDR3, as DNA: TGCAGCGTTGAAGGGGGACAGCAAGAGACCCAGTACTTC.

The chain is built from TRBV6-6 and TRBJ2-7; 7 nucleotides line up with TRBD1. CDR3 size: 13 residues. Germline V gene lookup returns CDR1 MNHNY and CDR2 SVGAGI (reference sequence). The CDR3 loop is CTSSYTEGAEQYF. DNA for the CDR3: TGTACAAGCAGTTACACAGAGGGGGCCGAGCAGTACTTC.

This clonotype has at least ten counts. In DNA, the CDR3 is TGCGCCAGCAGGATGCCTAGCGCAGATACGCAGTATTTT. Encoded protein: CASRMPSADTQYF. The chain combines TRBV10-2 with TRBJ2-3, with a tentative D call TRBD2 (6 bases). V lost 6 bases, J lost 4 bases, and 11 bases lay in between. Germline V CDR1 and CDR2: WSHSY, SAAADI. CDR3 length: 13 amino acids.

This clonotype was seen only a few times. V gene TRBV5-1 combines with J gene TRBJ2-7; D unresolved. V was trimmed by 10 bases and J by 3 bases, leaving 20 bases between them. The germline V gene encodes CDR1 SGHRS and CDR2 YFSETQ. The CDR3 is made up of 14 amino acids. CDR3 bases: TGCGCCGGCAACTTGTTATCACAAGGCTACGAGCAGTACTTC. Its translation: CAGNLLSQGYEQYF.

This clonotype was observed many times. CDR3 nucleotide sequence: TGCAGCGTCAAGGGGGAGGCGGGAAACACCATATATTTT. Its translation is CSVKGEAGNTIYF. The genes are TRBV29-1 and TRBJ1-3, with D maybe TRBD1 (6 bases). The germline CDR1 and CDR2 sequences are SQVTM and ANQGSEA. V gave up 6 bases and J gave up 4 bases, with 13 bases separating them. The CDR3 is 13 residues long.

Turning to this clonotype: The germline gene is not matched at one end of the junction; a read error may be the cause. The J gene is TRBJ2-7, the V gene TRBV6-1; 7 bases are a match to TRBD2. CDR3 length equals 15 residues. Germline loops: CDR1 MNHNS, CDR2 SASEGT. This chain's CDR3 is CASSDPGGSVYEQYF. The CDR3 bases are TGTGCCAGCAGTGACCCGGGAGGCTCTGTCTACGAGCAGTATTTC.

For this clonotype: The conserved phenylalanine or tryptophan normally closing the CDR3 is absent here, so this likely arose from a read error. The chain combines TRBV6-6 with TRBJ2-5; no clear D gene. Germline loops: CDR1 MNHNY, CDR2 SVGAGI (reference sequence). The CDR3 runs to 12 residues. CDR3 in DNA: TGTACCAGCAGTTACTCCAGAGAGACCCAGTACTTA. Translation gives CTSSYSRETQYL.

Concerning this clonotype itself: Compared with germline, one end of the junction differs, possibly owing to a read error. CDR3 amino acids: CASSSPINLAGYAF. The CDR3 nucleotides read TGTGCCAGCAGCTCACCCATTAACTTAGCTGGTTATGCCTTC. This chain links TRBV5-6 with TRBJ1-2; no reliable D call. This CDR3 region has 14 residues. The germline V gene has CDR1 SGHDT and CDR2 YYEEEE.

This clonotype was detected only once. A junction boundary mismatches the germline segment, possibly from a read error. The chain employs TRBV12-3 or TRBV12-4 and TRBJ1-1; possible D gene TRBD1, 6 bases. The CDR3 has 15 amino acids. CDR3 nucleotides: TGTGCCAGCAGTCGAACTACAGGGTACAACACTGAAGCCTTCTTT. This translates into CASSRTTGYNTEAFF.

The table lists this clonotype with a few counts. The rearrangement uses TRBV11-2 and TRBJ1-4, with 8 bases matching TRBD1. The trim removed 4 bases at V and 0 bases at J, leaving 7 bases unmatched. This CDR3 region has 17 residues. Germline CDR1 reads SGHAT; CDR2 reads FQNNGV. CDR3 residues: CASSSHRGSATNEKLFF. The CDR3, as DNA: TGTGCCAGCAGCTCGCACAGGGGGTCGGCAACTAATGAAAAACTGTTTTTT.